The 27 T cell receptor beta chains below were found in one sample sequenced in a study of CD8 T cells in Susac syndrome. RNA amounts of roughly 0.5 to 1 ug underwent reverse transcription with random hexamers. Each CDR3 protein is one row after TCRdb ran MiXCR on the immunoSEQ multiplex PCR reads. The sample yields 160,000 or so distinct CDR3 sequences, 85% to 95% seen once. The specimen was CD4+ T cells from PBMCs. The receptors were sampled from a human donor with Susac syndrome.

This clonotype came up once. The chain links TRBV27 to TRBJ2-7; tentatively, D is TRBD1 (6 bases). The germline CDR1 and CDR2 sequences are MNHEY and SMNVEV (reference sequence). V was clipped by 2 bases and J by 3 bases, with 14 bases between them. The CDR3 runs 15 residues. In DNA form, the CDR3 reads TGTGCCAGCAGTTTAGAGGCAGGGGATGACTACGAGCAGTACTTC. Its protein is CASSLEAGDDYEQYF.

The V call is TRBV9, the J call TRBJ1-2; D is undetermined. Germline V gene data show CDR1 as SGDLS and CDR2 as YYNGEE. This CDR3 contains 14 residues. The V and J ends lost 0 bases and 6 bases respectively, with 12 bases between them. CDR3 sequence reads: CASSVAIIPDGYTF. CDR3 nucleotides: TGTGCCAGCAGCGTAGCTATTATCCCGGATGGCTACACCTTC.

V usage is TRBV12-3 or TRBV12-4 and J usage is TRBJ2-5; D tentatively fits TRBD1 or TRBD2 (6 bases each). V was pared by 6 bases and J by 5 bases, with 13 bases between. This CDR3 region has 13 residues. This chain's CDR3 is CASRVQGRETQYF. The CDR3 nucleotides are TGTGCCAGCAGGGTTCAGGGGAGGGAGACCCAGTACTTC.

The chain has TRBV7-9 and TRBJ1-1; no clear D. Trimming shortened V by 5 bases and J by 5 bases, and 6 bases separated the two germline ends. The CDR3 consists of 11 residues. Germline assignment: CDR1 SEHNR and CDR2 FQNEAQ (reference sequence). CDR3 DNA: TGTGCCAGCAGCCAATGGACTGAAGCTTTCTTT. It yields the protein CASSQWTEAFF. Looking up the rest from reference TRBV7-9 and TRBJ1-1 gives the full variable domain: DTGVSQNPRHKITKRGQNVTFRCDPISEHNRLYWYRQTLGQGPEFLTYFQNEAQLEKSRLLSDRFSAERPKGSFSTLEIQRTEQGDSAMYLCASSQWTEAFFGQGTRLTVV.

This chain joins TRBV25-1 and TRBJ2-7; 9 bases agree with TRBD1. Germline-derived CDR1 and CDR2 are MGHDK and SYGVNS. J lost 7 bases, V lost 7 bases, and 11 bases had no gene match. There are 14 residues in the CDR3. DNA for the CDR3: TGTGCCAGCACGGGACAGGGCGGCGCGAGGGAGCAGTACTTC. Amino acids: CASTGQGGAREQYF.

The chain's CDR3 is CASSSEGNTQPQHF. CDR3 nucleotide sequence: TGCGCCAGCAGCTCCGAGGGGAACACTCAGCCCCAGCATTTT. The rearrangement uses TRBV5-1 and TRBJ1-5; possibly TRBD1 for D (5 bases). The CDR3 is made up of 14 amino acids. Trimming stripped 3 bases from V and 6 bases from J, with 13 bases between. Germline loops: CDR1 SGHRS, CDR2 YFSETQ.

This sequence joins TRBV29-1 and TRBJ1-4, with TRBD1 identical over 9 bases. The CDR3 consists of 13 residues. CDR1 and CDR2 (germline): SQVTM, ANQGSEA. Trimming removed 5 bases from V and 8 bases from J; junction bases left unmatched: 6. As DNA, the CDR3 is TGCAGCGTTTCCACAGGGGGCGCGGAAAAACTGTTTTTT. Its translation is CSVSTGGAEKLFF.

This chain connects TRBV5-4 to TRBJ2-3; 9 positions match TRBD1. Germline lookup yields CDR1 SGHNT and CDR2 YYREEE (reference sequence). V shed 6 bases and J 2 bases; nucleotides not matched to a gene: 7. The CDR3 runs to 15 residues. The CDR3 region has the DNA TGTGCCAGCACCTCGGGACAGGGACTCACAGATACGCAGTATTTT. Translating it yields CASTSGQGLTDTQYF. Supplemented by reference TRBV5-4 and TRBJ2-3, the full variable domain reads ETGVTQSPTHLIKTRGQQVTLRCSSQSGHNTVSWYQQALGQGPQFIFQYYREEENGRGNFPPRFSGLQFPNYSSELNVNALELDDSALYLCASTSGQGLTDTQYFGPGTRLTVL.

V gene TRBV6-6 combines with J gene TRBJ2-2; D is unclear. V lost 7 bases, J lost 3 bases, and 9 bases lay in between. CDR1 is MNHNY and CDR2 is SVGAGI in the germline V gene (reference sequence). The CDR3 totals 13 residues. Here the CDR3 DNA reads TGTGCCAGCAACCGGCAGTACACCGGGGAGCTGTTTTTT. Protein sequence: CASNRQYTGELFF.

V usage is TRBV7-7 and J usage is TRBJ2-5; D assignment may be TRBD1 or TRBD2 (5 bases each). The CDR3 covers 15 residues. CDR1 and CDR2 from the germline V gene are SSHAT and FNYEAQ (reference sequence). Trimming pared 5 bases from V and 0 bases from J, leaving 13 bases between. As DNA, the CDR3 is TGTGCCAGCAGCCCGGGACCGTCCTACCAAGAGACCCAGTACTTC. The encoded protein is CASSPGPSYQETQYF.

The chain has TRBV20-1 and TRBJ1-2, with 8 nucleotides matching TRBD1. Germline CDR1 is DFQATT and CDR2 is SNEGSKA (reference sequence). V lost 6 bases and J lost 5; bases outside the gene matches: 11. The length of the CDR3 is 14 residues. The CDR3 bases are TGCAGTGCGTCAACCACAGGGGGATTGTATGGCTACACCTTC. Protein sequence: CSASTTGGLYGYTF.

V usage is TRBV29-1 and J usage is TRBJ2-1; D ambiguous. The CDR3 extends over 15 amino acids. Germline assignment: CDR1 SQVTM and CDR2 ANQGSEA. The V end lost 3 bases, the J end lost 0 bases, and 12 bases lay between the germline ends. CDR3 in amino acids: CSVDAIKRSYNEQFF. The CDR3, as DNA: TGCAGCGTTGACGCGATCAAGCGCTCCTACAATGAGCAGTTCTTC.

The J gene is TRBJ2-5, the V gene TRBV7-2, with D possibly TRBD2 on 5 matching bases. Germline V gene data show CDR1 as SGHTA and CDR2 as FQGNSA. This CDR3 is 14 amino acids long. The V and J ends lost 1 base and 8 bases respectively, with 14 bases between them. The chain's CDR3 is CASSLDRGGDTQYF. CDR3 nucleotides: TGTGCCAGCAGCTTAGACAGAGGAGGTGATACCCAGTACTTC.

The V gene is TRBV2, the J gene TRBJ2-5, with D unresolved. V was shortened by 7 bases and J by 1 base, with 13 bases between the two germline ends. This CDR3 is built from 14 residues. Germline assignment: CDR1 SNHLY and CDR2 FYNNEI. CDR3: CASNKEQTQETQYF. The CDR3 DNA follows: TGTGCCAGCAATAAGGAGCAGACCCAAGAGACCCAGTACTTC.

This chain uses TRBV30 with TRBJ2-5; perhaps TRBD2 as D (5 bases). CDR1 and CDR2 (germline): GTSNPN, SVGIG (reference sequence). This CDR3 has 15 amino acids. V lost 1 base to trimming and J lost 5 bases, with 17 bases between them. Written as DNA, the CDR3 is TGTGCCTGGAGTGCATTACTAGATCGGGTGGAGACCCAGTACTTC. Amino acids: CAWSALLDRVETQYF.

The genes are TRBV14 and TRBJ2-7, with unresolved D. CDR1 and CDR2 from the germline V gene are SGHDN and FVKESK. This CDR3 spans 14 amino acids. V was shortened by 3 bases and J by 4 bases, with 13 bases between the two germline ends. The CDR3 DNA reads as TGTGCCAGCAGCCAGGAAGGATTTGTTTACGAGCAGTACTTC. As protein: CASSQEGFVYEQYF.

This chain joins TRBV20-1 and TRBJ1-1; no clear D. Per the germline V gene, CDR1 is DFQATT and CDR2 is SNEGSKA (reference sequence). Trimming left V 6 bases short and J 6 bases short, with 17 bases between. This CDR3 spans 13 amino acids. The CDR3: CSAAYRMYPEAFF. In DNA, the CDR3 is TGCAGTGCAGCATACCGAATGTACCCTGAAGCTTTCTTT.

The V gene is TRBV3-1, the J gene TRBJ2-5; D is unclear. The germline gives CDR1 LGHDT, CDR2 YNNKEL (reference sequence). This CDR3 comprises 14 residues. V dropped 2 bases and J dropped 0 bases, with 7 bases sitting between them. The CDR3 reads CASSQFRDQETQYF. The CDR3, as DNA: TGTGCCAGCAGCCAATTCCGGGACCAAGAGACCCAGTACTTC.

The genes are TRBV12-3 or TRBV12-4 and TRBJ1-2, with D uncertain. V was pared by 6 bases and J by 3 bases, with 8 bases between. The CDR3 runs to 12 residues. The CDR3 bases are TGTGCCAGCAGCCCCGCTGACTATGGCTACACCTTC. It translates to CASSPADYGYTF.

The rearrangement joins TRBV27 to TRBJ2-5, with D possibly being TRBD2 (5 bases). V was shortened by 3 bases and J by 5 bases, with 13 bases between the two germline ends. Germline assignment: CDR1 MNHEY and CDR2 SMNVEV (reference sequence). The length of the CDR3 is 14 residues. CDR3: CASSFGVPGETQYF. For the CDR3, the DNA is TGTGCCAGCAGTTTCGGGGTGCCCGGGGAGACCCAGTACTTC.

The V call is TRBV5-1, the J call TRBJ1-6; tentatively, D is TRBD1 (5 bases). Germline V gene lookup returns CDR1 SGHRS and CDR2 YFSETQ. Deletions cut 4 bases from V and 7 bases from J, with 9 bases between. CDR3 length: 13 residues. In nucleotides, the CDR3 is TGCGCCAGCAGCGGGGGAAACAATTCACCCCTCCACTTT. Amino acid sequence: CASSGGNNSPLHF.

This chain uses TRBV18 with TRBJ2-5; D is perhaps TRBD1 or TRBD2 (5 bases each). This CDR3 has 15 amino acids. Trimming took off 0 bases at V and 7 bases at J, with 15 bases between the two ends. From germline, CDR1 is KGHSH and CDR2 LQKENI. The CDR3 here is CASSPPVPGRTTQYF. Here the CDR3 DNA reads TGTGCCAGCTCACCACCGGTTCCGGGACGGACGACCCAGTACTTC.

This clonotype appeared a few times. This chain links TRBV18 with TRBJ2-7; D might be TRBD2 (6 bases). CDR1 is KGHSH and CDR2 is LQKENI in the germline V gene. The CDR3 is 13 residues long. Between the trimmed V and J ends, which lost 6 bases and 3 bases, there was a span of 12 bases. CDR3 region: CASSPGESYEQYF. Written as DNA, the CDR3 is TGTGCCAGCTCCCCGGGGGAAAGCTACGAGCAGTACTTC.

The chain is built from TRBV7-6 and TRBJ2-5; the match to TRBD2 covers 11 bases. CDR1 SGHVS and CDR2 FNYEAQ come from the germline V gene. V trimming: 1 base; J trimming: 4 bases; junction bases outside the gene matches: 2. This CDR3 has 15 residues. CDR3 DNA: TGTGCCAGCAGCTTAGATACTAGCGGGGGAGAGACCCAGTACTTC. Amino acids: CASSLDTSGGETQYF.

The chain couples TRBV11-2 to TRBJ2-2; TRBD1 might be the D (6 bases). Trimming took off 3 bases at V and 4 bases at J, with 12 bases between the two ends. The CDR3 loop spans 15 amino acids. From germline, CDR1 is SGHAT and CDR2 FQNNGV. CDR3 nucleotide sequence: TGTGCCAGCAGCTTTTCTGTAGGGGGCACCGGGGAGCTGTTTTTT. Translation gives CASSFSVGGTGELFF. Together with reference TRBV11-2 and TRBJ2-2, the CDR3 gives the full variable domain: EAGVAQSPRYKIIEKRQSVAFWCNPISGHATLYWYQQILGQGPKLLIQFQNNGVVDDSQLPKDRFSAERLKGVDSTLKIQPAKLEDSAVYLCASSFSVGGTGELFFGEGSRLTVL.

The V gene is TRBV19, the J gene TRBJ2-6; unclear D gene. CDR3 length equals 13 residues. The germline V gene has CDR1 LNHDA and CDR2 SQIVND (reference sequence). Trimming pared 6 bases from V and 0 bases from J, leaving 3 bases between. The CDR3: CASRPSGANVLTF. CDR3 nucleotide sequence: TGTGCCAGTAGACCCTCTGGGGCCAACGTCCTGACTTTC.

This rearrangement joins TRBV29-1 to TRBJ2-5; D is possibly TRBD1 or TRBD2 (5 bases each). This CDR3 comprises 14 residues. Trimming took 5 bases from V and 2 from J, leaving 15 bases between them. Germline V gene lookup returns CDR1 SQVTM and CDR2 ANQGSEA. Here the CDR3 reads CSVRGQSGQETQYF. The CDR3 DNA reads as TGCAGCGTTCGGGGCCAATCAGGGCAAGAGACCCAGTACTTC.